One sample yielded the 4 T cell receptor beta chains listed below, sequenced in a study of regulatory T cells in long-lasting Graves disease. Noted time point: newly diagnosed GD, antithyroid drugs for less than 3 months. The authors made the TCR library using RNA they extracted from PBMCs. Arm-PCR of CDR3 regions with iRepertoire HTBI primers generated TCR beta libraries. Via MiXCR, TCRdb re-called the multiplex PCR reads, giving one row per CDR3 protein. Of 500,000 to 700,000 distinct CDR3 sequences listed, around 15% are singletons. This sample was shared with a second study, whose subject was T cells in Graves' hyperthyroidism and ophthalmopathy.

The starting material was peripheral blood mononuclear cells (PBMCs), obtained at new diagnosis, from a patient treated with antithyroid drugs. Every receptor here comes from a woman in her 30s with Graves disease.

This clonotype was observed many times. This chain links TRBV7-2 with TRBJ2-7, with D unclear. The CDR3 is 11 amino acids. V lost 1 base to trimming and J lost 6 bases, with 4 bases between them. Looked up from germline, CDR1 is SGHTA and CDR2 is FQGNSA. The CDR3 DNA reads as TGTGCCAGCAGCTTAGGAACCGAGCAGTACTTC. Translation gives CASSLGTEQYF. The full variable domain, in which reference TRBV7-2 and TRBJ2-7 provide the parts outside the CDR3, is GAGVSQSPSNKVTEKGKDVELRCDPISGHTALYWYRQSLGQGLEFLIYFQGNSAPDKSGLPSDRFSAERTGGSVSTLTIQRTQQEDSAVYLCASSLGTEQYFGPGTRLTVT.

This clonotype was counted at least ten times. V usage is TRBV18 and J usage is TRBJ2-3; D not resolved. Trimming left V 8 bases short and J 5 bases short, with 14 bases between. Germline loops: CDR1 KGHSH, CDR2 LQKENI. CDR3 size: 13 residues. The CDR3 protein is CASRTEWVDTQYF. The CDR3 nucleotides are TGTGCCAGCCGGACGGAGTGGGTAGATACGCAGTATTTT.

This chain uses TRBV7-8 with TRBJ2-3, with D perhaps matching TRBD1 or TRBD2 (5 bases each). V dropped 5 bases and J dropped 6 bases, with 9 bases sitting between them. Germline V lookup: CDR1 SGHVS, CDR2 FQNEAQ. The CDR3 spans 12 residues. The CDR3 here is CASSDGTDTQYF. Written as DNA, the CDR3 is TGTGCCAGCAGCGACGGGACGGATACGCAGTATTTT.

In its sample, this clonotype was seen many times. J is TRBJ2-7 and V is TRBV2, with 9 bases aligning to TRBD1. The ends lost 5 bases at V and 2 bases at J; junction bases unmatched: 4. The CDR3 runs to 14 residues. Germline lookup yields CDR1 SNHLY and CDR2 FYNNEI. In nucleotides, the CDR3 is TGTGCCAGCAGTCAAAACAGGGGGCCCTACGAGCAGTACTTC. Its protein product is CASSQNRGPYEQYF.